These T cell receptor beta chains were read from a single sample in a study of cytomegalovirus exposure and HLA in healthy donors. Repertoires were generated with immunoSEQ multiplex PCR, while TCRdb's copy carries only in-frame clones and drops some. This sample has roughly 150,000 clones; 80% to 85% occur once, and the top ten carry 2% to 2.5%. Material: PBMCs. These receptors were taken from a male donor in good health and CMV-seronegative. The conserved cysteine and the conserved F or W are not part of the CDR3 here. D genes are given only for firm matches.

CDR3: ASSFLSGGRTDTQY; V: TRBV5-1; D: TRBD2
CDR3: ASSGQSGGLYNEQF; V: TRBV7-9; D: TRBD2
CDR3: STQNRQMGTEAF; V: TRBV29-1; D: .
CDR3: ASSTAGGNGNQPQH; V: TRBV7-2; D: TRBD1
CDR3: ASSLDIAVAKNIQY; V: TRBV11-2; D: .
CDR3: ASSKGPGQGSSYNEQF; V: TRBV7-6; D: TRBD1
CDR3: ASSQENRVLYEQY; V: TRBV4-1; D: .
CDR3: ASSVVAGAGTDTQY; V: TRBV9; D: .
CDR3: ASSFLSVGTTGYT; V: TRBV11-2; D: .
CDR3: ASSIVRDRANTQY; V: TRBV19; D: TRBD1
CDR3: ASSVDRLPTGELF; V: TRBV7-2; D: TRBD1
CDR3: ASSRTGVYNEQF; V: TRBV11-1; D: TRBD1
CDR3: ASSQAGTSGGITGELF; V: TRBV7-8; D: TRBD2
CDR3: ASSERGRGPGNQPQH; V: TRBV10-2; D: TRBD1
CDR3: AISEGRTSGQY; V: TRBV10-3; D: .
CDR3: ASSRANSGANVLT; V: TRBV7-2; D: .
CDR3: ASATWRNTEAF; V: TRBV27; D: .
CDR3: SVRTGLSYNSPLH; V: TRBV29-1; D: TRBD1
CDR3: AISEVGAGNTIY; V: TRBV10-3; D: .
CDR3: ASSPDPRGEKLF; V: TRBV19; D: .
CDR3: ASSQDRLALSSNTEAF; V: TRBV4-2; D: .
CDR3: ASSLWQGAENEKLF; V: TRBV28; D: TRBD1
CDR3: ASSFRQNTEAF; V: TRBV5-1; D: .
CDR3: ASSSPRTVRLNTEAF; V: TRBV28; D: .
CDR3: ASSLGVGVDTQY; V: TRBV5-8; D: .
CDR3: ASSHRTSGQETQY; V: TRBV7-9; D: TRBD2
CDR3: ASSLAGPNTGELF; V: TRBV6-6; D: TRBD2
CDR3: ASSLQGASSGANVLT; V: TRBV5-1; D: TRBD1
CDR3: ASSLGTVPQPQH; V: TRBV7-2; D: .
CDR3: ASSLDRVNGYT; V: TRBV11-2; D: .
CDR3: ASRGAPKRNTEAF; V: TRBV19; D: .
CDR3: ASSRAGDTYNSPLH; V: TRBV7-9; D: .
CDR3: ASSLVADISYEQY; V: TRBV7-2; D: .
CDR3: ASSAERGGLDEQF; V: TRBV10-2; D: TRBD2
CDR3: ASGLRAGRTDTQY; V: TRBV12-5; D: TRBD2
CDR3: ATSDLRGPYGYT; V: TRBV15; D: .
CDR3: ASSSGGLGNTEAF; V: TRBV6-5; D: .
CDR3: ASSQELRTGQKAF; V: TRBV4-1; D: TRBD1
CDR3: ASSSNRVHLGVAYTEAF; V: TRBV5-6; D: .
CDR3: ASSRGGPYYEQY; V: TRBV6-5; D: .
CDR3: ASSPGGQGYGYT; V: TRBV7-6; D: TRBD1
CDR3: ASSYGQGGDIQY; V: TRBV6-6; D: .
CDR3: ASTPGLAGGREQF; V: TRBV6-5; D: TRBD2
CDR3: ASSLGQPNEKLF; V: TRBV7-9; D: TRBD1
CDR3: ASSLYGTGGHTYEQY; V: TRBV28; D: TRBD1